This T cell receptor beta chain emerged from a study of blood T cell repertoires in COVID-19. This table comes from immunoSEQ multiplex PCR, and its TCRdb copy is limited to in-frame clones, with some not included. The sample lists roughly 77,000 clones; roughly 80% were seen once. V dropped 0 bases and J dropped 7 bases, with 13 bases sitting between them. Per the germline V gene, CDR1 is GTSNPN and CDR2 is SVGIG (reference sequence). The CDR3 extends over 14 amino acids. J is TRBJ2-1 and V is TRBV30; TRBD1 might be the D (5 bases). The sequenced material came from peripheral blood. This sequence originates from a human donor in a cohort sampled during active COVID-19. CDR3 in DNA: TGTGCCTGGAGTGTTGGACATGGGCCTAATGAGCAGTTCTTC. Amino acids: CAWSVGHGPNEQFF.